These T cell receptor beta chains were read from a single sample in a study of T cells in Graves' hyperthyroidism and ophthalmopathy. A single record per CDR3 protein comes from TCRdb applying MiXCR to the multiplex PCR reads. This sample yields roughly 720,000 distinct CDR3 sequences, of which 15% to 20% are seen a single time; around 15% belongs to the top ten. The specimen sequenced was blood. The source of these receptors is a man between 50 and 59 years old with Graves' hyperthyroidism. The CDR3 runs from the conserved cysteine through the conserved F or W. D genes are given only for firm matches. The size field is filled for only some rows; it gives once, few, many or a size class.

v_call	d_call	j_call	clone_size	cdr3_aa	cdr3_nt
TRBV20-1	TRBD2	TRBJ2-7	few	CSARYRGRTSEQYF	TGCAGTGCTAGATATCGCGGGAGGACCTCCGAGCAGTACTTC
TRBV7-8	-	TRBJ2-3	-	CASSPTSRDTQYF	TGTGCCAGCAGTCCCACTAGCCGAGATACGCAGTATTTT
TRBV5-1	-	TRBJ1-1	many	CASSLSADYLNTEAFF	TGCGCCAGCAGCTTGTCGGCAGACTACTTGAACACTGAAGCTTTCTTT
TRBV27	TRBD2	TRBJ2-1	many	CASSFHREVHNEQFF	TGTGCCAGCAGCTTCCACCGGGAGGTCCACAATGAGCAGTTCTTC
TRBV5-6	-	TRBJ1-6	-	CASSFGSDNSPLHF	TGTGCCAGCAGCTTCGGGTCCGATAATTCACCCCTCCACTTT
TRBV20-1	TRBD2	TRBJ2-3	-	CSATPGGLAGRNTDTQYF	TGCAGTGCCACACCGGGGGGACTAGCGGGCCGTAACACAGATACGCAGTATTTT
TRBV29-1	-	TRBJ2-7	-	CSVGGRLTYEQYF	TGCAGCGTTGGAGGCAGACTGACCTACGAGCAGTACTTC
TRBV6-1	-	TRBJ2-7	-	CASSSQGGEQYF	TGTGCCAGCAGTTCCCAGGGGGGCGAGCAGTACTTC
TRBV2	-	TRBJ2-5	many	CASSGVSEMRETQYF	TGTGCCAGCAGTGGGGTTAGCGAGATGCGAGAGACCCAGTACTTC
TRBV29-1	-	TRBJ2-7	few	CSVGGNYEQYF	TGCAGCGTTGGGGGCAACTACGAGCAGTACTTC
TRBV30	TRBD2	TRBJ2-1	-	CAWTTGTSSYNEQFF	TGTGCCTGGACCACCGGGACTAGCTCCTACAATGAGCAGTTCTTC
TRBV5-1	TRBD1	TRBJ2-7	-	CASSLFPPPDRDYEQYF	TGCGCCAGCAGCTTGTTCCCCCCTCCGGACAGGGACTACGAGCAGTACTTC
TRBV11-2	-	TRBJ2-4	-	CASSLEATRWNIQYF	TGTGCCAGCAGCTTAGAGGCGACACGATGGAACATTCAGTACTTC
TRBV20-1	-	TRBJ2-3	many	CSASQREGTDTQYF	TGCAGTGCTAGTCAACGCGAGGGCACAGATACGCAGTATTTT
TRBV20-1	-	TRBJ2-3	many	CSARDLGRGDTDTQYF	TGCAGTGCTAGAGATCTGGGCAGGGGAGACACAGATACGCAGTATTTT
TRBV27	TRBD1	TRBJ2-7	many	CAIRQGAAYEQYF	TGTGCCATACGACAGGGGGCCGCCTACGAGCAGTACTTC
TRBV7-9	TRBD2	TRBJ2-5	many	CASSLMLLAGAPGFWWQETQYF	TGTGCCAGCAGCTTAATGTTACTAGCGGGAGCCCCGGGGTTCTGGTGGCAAGAGACCCAGTACTTC
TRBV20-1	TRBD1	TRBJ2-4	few	CSARVTGVISIF	TGCAGTGCTAGAGTAACAGGGGTAATCAGTATCTTC
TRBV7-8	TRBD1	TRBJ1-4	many	CASSRRQGATNEKLFF	TGTGCCAGCAGCAGGCGACAGGGGGCGACTAATGAAAAACTGTTTTTT
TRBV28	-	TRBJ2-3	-	CASRTADFTDTQYF	TGTGCCAGTAGGACCGCCGATTTCACAGATACGCAGTATTTT
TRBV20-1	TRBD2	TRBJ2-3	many	CSASRLAGGQLDTQYF	TGCAGTGCTAGTAGACTAGCGGGAGGTCAGTTGGATACGCAGTATTTT